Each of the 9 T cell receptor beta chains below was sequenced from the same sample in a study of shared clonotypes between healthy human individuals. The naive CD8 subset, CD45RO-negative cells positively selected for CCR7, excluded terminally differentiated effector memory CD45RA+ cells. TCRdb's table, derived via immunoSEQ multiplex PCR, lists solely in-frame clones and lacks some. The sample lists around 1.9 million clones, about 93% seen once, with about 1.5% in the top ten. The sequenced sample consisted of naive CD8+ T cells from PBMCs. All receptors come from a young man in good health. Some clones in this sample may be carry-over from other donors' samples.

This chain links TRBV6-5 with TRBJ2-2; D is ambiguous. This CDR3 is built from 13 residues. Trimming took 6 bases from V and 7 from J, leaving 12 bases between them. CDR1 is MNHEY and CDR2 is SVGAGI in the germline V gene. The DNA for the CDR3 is TGTGCCAGCAGCCCTCTGAGTGGCGGGGAGCTGTTTTTT. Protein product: CASSPLSGGELFF.

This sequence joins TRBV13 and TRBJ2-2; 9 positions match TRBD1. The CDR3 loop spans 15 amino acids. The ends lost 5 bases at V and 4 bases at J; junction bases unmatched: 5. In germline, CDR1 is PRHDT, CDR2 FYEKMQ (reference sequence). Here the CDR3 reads CASSPGTGRTGELFF. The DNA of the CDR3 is TGTGCCAGCAGCCCCGGGACAGGGCGCACCGGGGAGCTGTTTTTT.

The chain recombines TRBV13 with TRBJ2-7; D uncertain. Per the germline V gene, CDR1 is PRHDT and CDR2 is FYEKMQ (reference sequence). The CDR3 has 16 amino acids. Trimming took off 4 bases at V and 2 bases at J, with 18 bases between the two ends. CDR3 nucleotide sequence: TGTGCCAGCAGCTCACCCCGCCCAATAGGTCCCTACGAGCAGTACTTC. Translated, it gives CASSSPRPIGPYEQYF. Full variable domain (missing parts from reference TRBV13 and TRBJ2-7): AAGVIQSPRHLIKEKRETATLKCYPIPRHDTVYWYQQGPGQDPQFLISFYEKMQSDKGSIPDRFSAQQFSDYHSELNMSSLELGDSALYFCASSSPRPIGPYEQYFGPGTRLTVT.

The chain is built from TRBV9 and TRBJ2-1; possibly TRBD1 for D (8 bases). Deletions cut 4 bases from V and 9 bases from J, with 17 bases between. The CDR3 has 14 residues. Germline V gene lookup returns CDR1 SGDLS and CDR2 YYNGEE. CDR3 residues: CASSNRGRAAEQFF. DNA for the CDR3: TGTGCCAGCAGCAACAGGGGGAGGGCGGCTGAGCAGTTCTTC.

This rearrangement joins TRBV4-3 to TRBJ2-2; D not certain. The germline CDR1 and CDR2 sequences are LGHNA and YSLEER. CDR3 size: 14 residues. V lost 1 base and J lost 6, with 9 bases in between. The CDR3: CASSQGVWAGELFF. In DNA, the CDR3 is TGCGCCAGCAGCCAAGGTGTTTGGGCCGGGGAGCTGTTTTTT.

CDR3 loop: CASSASSYEQYF. The CDR3 DNA follows: TGTGCCAGCAGCGCGAGCTCCTACGAGCAGTACTTC. This sequence joins TRBV11-1 and TRBJ2-7; D uncertain. The CDR3 loop spans 12 amino acids. V gave up 5 bases and J gave up 0 bases, with 5 bases separating them. Germline V CDR1 and CDR2: SGHAT, FQDESV (reference sequence).

The CDR3 spells CASSLGRGQPQHF. The CDR3 DNA reads TGTGCCAGCAGCTTGGGCAGGGGCCAGCCCCAGCATTTT. The chain employs TRBV5-4 and TRBJ1-5; D might be TRBD1 (6 bases). There are 13 residues in the CDR3. Germline assignment: CDR1 SGHNT and CDR2 YYREEE (reference sequence). V lost 0 bases and J lost 7, with 8 bases in between.

This CDR3 is CASSQTGQANYGYTF. CDR3 coding DNA: TGCGCCAGCAGCCAAACGGGACAGGCTAACTATGGCTACACCTTC. V usage is TRBV4-1 and J usage is TRBJ1-2; 8 nucleotides line up with TRBD1. This CDR3 has 15 residues. V shed 2 bases and J 0 bases; nucleotides not matched to a gene: 2. The germline CDR1 and CDR2 sequences are MGHRA and YSYEKL.

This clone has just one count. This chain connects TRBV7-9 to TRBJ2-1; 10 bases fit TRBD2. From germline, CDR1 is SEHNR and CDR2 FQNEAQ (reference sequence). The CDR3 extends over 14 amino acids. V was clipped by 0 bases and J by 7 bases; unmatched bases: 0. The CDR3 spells CASSLASGRNEQFF. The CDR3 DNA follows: TGTGCCAGCAGCTTAGCTAGCGGGAGGAATGAGCAGTTCTTC.